A selection of T cell receptor beta chains follows, all from one sample in a study of cytomegalovirus exposure and HLA in healthy donors. Profiling relied on immunoSEQ multiplex PCR, and the TCRdb table lists in-frame clones only, not all of them. This repertoire shows 120,000 or so clones, approximately 71% found once; its top ten account for more than 3%. Sequences were obtained from PBMCs. The receptors were gathered from a woman aged 50 to 60 in good health and CMV-seronegative. Both conserved end residues are part of each CDR3. Fields, in order: clone size, J gene, V gene, D gene, CDR3 length, CDR3 protein, CDR3 DNA. A D gene is named only where the DNA matches it firmly. Rows may omit the clone size; those that give it use once, few, many or a size class.

few,TRBJ2-3,TRBV29-1,TRBD1,19,CSVGSVGQVFIHSRDTQYF,TGCAGCGTTGGTTCCGTCGGACAGGTCTTTATCCACTCCAGGGATACGCAGTATTTT
-,TRBJ2-3,TRBV10-3,TRBD2,12,CASGGARDTQYF,TGTGCCAGCGGGGGGGCTAGGGATACGCAGTATTTT
-,TRBJ1-1,TRBV19,-,12,CASSQGNTEAFF,TGTGCCAGTAGTCAGGGCAACACTGAAGCTTTCTTT
-,TRBJ2-1,TRBV19,-,15,CASSMGHNTYNEQFF,TGTGCCAGTAGTATGGGGCATAACACCTACAATGAGCAGTTCTTC
-,TRBJ2-2,TRBV27,TRBD2,16,CASSLLGGSRTGELFF,TGTGCCAGCAGTTTATTAGGCGGGAGTCGGACCGGGGAGCTGTTTTTT
few,TRBJ1-2,TRBV30,-,12,CAWSVSRDGYTF,TGTGCCTGGAGTGTAAGTCGGGATGGCTACACCTTC
-,TRBJ2-2,TRBV2,-,13,CASLGATTGELFF,TGTGCCAGTTTGGGGGCCACGACCGGGGAGCTGTTTTTT
few,TRBJ1-6,TRBV5-1,TRBD1,15,CASRIKTGSDSPLHF,TGCGCCAGCAGGATCAAGACAGGGTCGGATTCACCCCTCCACTTT
-,TRBJ1-1,TRBV5-1,-,15,CASSLAGVINTEAFF,TGCGCCAGCAGCTTGGCGGGAGTCATAAACACTGAAGCTTTCTTT
-,TRBJ2-7,TRBV6-5,TRBD2,14,CASSLSSGSYEQYF,TGTGCCAGCAGTTTGTCTAGCGGGAGCTACGAGCAGTACTTC